This TCR beta chain was sequenced in a study of blood T cell repertoires in COVID-19. Study context: Sites across the United States, Italy and Spain contributed samples from acute and convalescent COVID-19. Nucleic acid was either cDNA or gDNA, and it came from T cells, B-cell-depleted T cells, or PBMCs.

V was trimmed by 6 bases and J by 3 bases, leaving 12 bases between them. The CDR3 totals 13 residues. The germline gives CDR1 MDHEN, CDR2 SYDVKM. Original data processing: Amplification of reference gene primers was used by the study to estimate nucleated cell counts. Sequencing was performed with immunoSEQ multiplex PCR; in TCRdb, only in-frame clones are kept and a portion is missing. D and trimming were read from the DNA, whereas the V and J calls and clone size are those reported in that table. The sample has around 300,000 clones, just over 85% seen once. Sequencing was performed on peripheral blood. This chain joins TRBV28 and TRBJ2-7; D gene unclear. The source of this sequence is a young woman with active or convalescent COVID-19. CDR3 sequence (DNA): TGTGCCAGCAGGAAGACGGGTAACTACGAGCAGTACTTC. This encodes CASRKTGNYEQYF.